This is a list of T cell receptor beta chains from one sample in a study of response to subunit inactivated influenza vaccine. TCRdb ran MiXCR on the RT-PCR reads and lists one entry per CDR3 protein. Counted here are under 500,000 distinct CDR3 sequences, about 10% occurring once; the ten biggest clones make up around 12%. The sequencing here drew on PBMCs from blood, taken about 40 days after vaccination. The receptors shown here come from a man aged 50 or older who received an inactivated influenza vaccine. Each CDR3 is given without its conserved first and last residue.

V gene: TRBV29-1
CDR3 length: 12
J gene: TRBJ2-7
CDR3 protein: SVETPPGSYEQY

V gene: TRBV4-3
CDR3 length: 10
J gene: TRBJ1-4
CDR3 protein: ASSQDRQKLF

V gene: TRBV20-1
CDR3 length: 15
J gene: TRBJ1-1
CDR3 protein: SARDQVYSGAKAEAF

V gene: TRBV20-1
CDR3 length: 12
J gene: TRBJ1-3
CDR3 protein: SASWGAKGNTIY

V gene: TRBV7-2
CDR3 length: 15
J gene: TRBJ2-1
CDR3 protein: ASSLGPTSGRDNEQF

V gene: TRBV5-1
CDR3 length: 14
J gene: TRBJ1-6
CDR3 protein: ASSLVLSSYNSPLH

V gene: TRBV30
CDR3 length: 12
J gene: TRBJ1-1
CDR3 protein: AWTGRVRGTEAF

V gene: TRBV20-1
CDR3 length: 12
J gene: TRBJ1-2
CDR3 protein: SAREGAPDYGYT

V gene: TRBV6-2/TRBV6-3
CDR3 length: 20
J gene: TRBJ2-1
CDR3 protein: ASRRGLAGGPGIRVPHNEQF

V gene: TRBV6-2/TRBV6-3
CDR3 length: 13
J gene: TRBJ2-1
CDR3 protein: ASSLGLRRINEQF

V gene: TRBV20-1
CDR3 length: 11
J gene: TRBJ2-3
CDR3 protein: SAYGRRKDTQY

V gene: TRBV12-3/TRBV12-4
CDR3 length: 13
J gene: TRBJ1-2
CDR3 protein: ASSGGGTPIGGYT

V gene: TRBV6-1
CDR3 length: 12
J gene: TRBJ2-7
CDR3 protein: ASTRDVGMYEQY

V gene: TRBV7-8
CDR3 length: 11
J gene: TRBJ2-1
CDR3 protein: ASVWARESEQF

V gene: TRBV11-2
CDR3 length: 13
J gene: TRBJ2-1
CDR3 protein: ASSLAPGRNNEQF

V gene: TRBV5-1
CDR3 length: 13
J gene: TRBJ1-1
CDR3 protein: ASSTRQGANTEAF

V gene: TRBV5-1
CDR3 length: 12
J gene: TRBJ1-2
CDR3 protein: ASSSGTARDGYT

V gene: TRBV13
CDR3 length: 12
J gene: TRBJ2-1
CDR3 protein: ASSFRIIGNEQF

V gene: TRBV9
CDR3 length: 10
J gene: TRBJ1-2
CDR3 protein: ASSPGVYGYT

V gene: TRBV13
CDR3 length: 14
J gene: TRBJ2-3
CDR3 protein: ASSLGGGSSTDTQY

V gene: TRBV5-5
CDR3 length: 13
J gene: TRBJ1-5
CDR3 protein: ASSLVQGRNQPQH

V gene: TRBV9
CDR3 length: 13
J gene: TRBJ2-1
CDR3 protein: ASSIQGQMINEQF

V gene: TRBV9
CDR3 length: 14
J gene: TRBJ2-2
CDR3 protein: ASSTTWTGGFGELF

V gene: TRBV7-9
CDR3 length: 14
J gene: TRBJ1-1
CDR3 protein: ASSLLSGTADPEAF

V gene: TRBV7-9
CDR3 length: 15
J gene: TRBJ2-3
CDR3 protein: ASSLRGGGQGTDTQY

V gene: TRBV4-3
CDR3 length: 14
J gene: TRBJ2-7
CDR3 protein: ASSQDWRVRRGEQY

V gene: TRBV12-3/TRBV12-4
CDR3 length: 13
J gene: TRBJ1-2
CDR3 protein: ASSLAGMGGSGYT

V gene: TRBV5-1
CDR3 length: 14
J gene: TRBJ2-1
CDR3 protein: ASSLTAGSKYNEQF

V gene: TRBV20-1
CDR3 length: 9
J gene: TRBJ2-3
CDR3 protein: SARREYTQY

V gene: TRBV14
CDR3 length: 16
J gene: TRBJ1-1
CDR3 protein: ASSQDRWGASMNTEAF

V gene: TRBV12-3/TRBV12-4
CDR3 length: 10
J gene: TRBJ2-1
CDR3 protein: AIRDSQNEQF

V gene: TRBV20-1
CDR3 length: 17
J gene: TRBJ2-7
CDR3 protein: SASGFSPSGFRPYYEQY

V gene: TRBV11-2
CDR3 length: 13
J gene: TRBJ2-7
CDR3 protein: ASSSQGKGVYEQY

V gene: TRBV7-9
CDR3 length: 11
J gene: TRBJ2-5
CDR3 protein: ASSFSSWETQY

V gene: TRBV4-3
CDR3 length: 11
J gene: TRBJ2-7
CDR3 protein: ASSQGRASEQY

V gene: TRBV7-2
CDR3 length: 13
J gene: TRBJ2-5
CDR3 protein: ASSLRQGQGETQY

V gene: TRBV15
CDR3 length: 12
J gene: TRBJ2-7
CDR3 protein: ATSRDQGNYEQY

V gene: TRBV20-1
CDR3 length: 9
J gene: TRBJ1-2
CDR3 protein: SARVSSGYT

V gene: TRBV5-1
CDR3 length: 14
J gene: TRBJ1-3
CDR3 protein: ASSLQGWGSGNTIY

V gene: TRBV29-1
CDR3 length: 12
J gene: TRBJ2-1
CDR3 protein: SASVKVDYNEQF

V gene: TRBV27
CDR3 length: 12
J gene: TRBJ2-7
CDR3 protein: ASSRKGPLYEQY

V gene: TRBV20-1
CDR3 length: 11
J gene: TRBJ2-1
CDR3 protein: STFGRRKNEQF

V gene: TRBV5-5
CDR3 length: 13
J gene: TRBJ1-5
CDR3 protein: ASSLGPGGNQPQH